This TCR beta chain was observed in a study of control samples from healthy donors and cancer patients. V lost 4 bases to trimming and J lost 0 bases; unmatched junction nucleotides: 4. The germline V gene encodes CDR1 KGHSH and CDR2 LQKENI. This CDR3 contains 16 residues. Assay: immunoSEQ multiplex PCR; the TCRdb copy retains only in-frame clones and omits some. Reported are roughly 200,000 clones; the ten largest clones contain roughly 2.2%. The sequenced sample consisted of blood. The receptor's source is a woman aged 25 to 39 in good health. V is TRBV18 and J is TRBJ1-1, with 11 bases aligning to TRBD1. CDR3 coding DNA: TGTGCCAGCTCACTCGGGACAGGGGGAGTGAACACTGAAGCTTTCTTT. Amino acids: CASSLGTGGVNTEAFF.